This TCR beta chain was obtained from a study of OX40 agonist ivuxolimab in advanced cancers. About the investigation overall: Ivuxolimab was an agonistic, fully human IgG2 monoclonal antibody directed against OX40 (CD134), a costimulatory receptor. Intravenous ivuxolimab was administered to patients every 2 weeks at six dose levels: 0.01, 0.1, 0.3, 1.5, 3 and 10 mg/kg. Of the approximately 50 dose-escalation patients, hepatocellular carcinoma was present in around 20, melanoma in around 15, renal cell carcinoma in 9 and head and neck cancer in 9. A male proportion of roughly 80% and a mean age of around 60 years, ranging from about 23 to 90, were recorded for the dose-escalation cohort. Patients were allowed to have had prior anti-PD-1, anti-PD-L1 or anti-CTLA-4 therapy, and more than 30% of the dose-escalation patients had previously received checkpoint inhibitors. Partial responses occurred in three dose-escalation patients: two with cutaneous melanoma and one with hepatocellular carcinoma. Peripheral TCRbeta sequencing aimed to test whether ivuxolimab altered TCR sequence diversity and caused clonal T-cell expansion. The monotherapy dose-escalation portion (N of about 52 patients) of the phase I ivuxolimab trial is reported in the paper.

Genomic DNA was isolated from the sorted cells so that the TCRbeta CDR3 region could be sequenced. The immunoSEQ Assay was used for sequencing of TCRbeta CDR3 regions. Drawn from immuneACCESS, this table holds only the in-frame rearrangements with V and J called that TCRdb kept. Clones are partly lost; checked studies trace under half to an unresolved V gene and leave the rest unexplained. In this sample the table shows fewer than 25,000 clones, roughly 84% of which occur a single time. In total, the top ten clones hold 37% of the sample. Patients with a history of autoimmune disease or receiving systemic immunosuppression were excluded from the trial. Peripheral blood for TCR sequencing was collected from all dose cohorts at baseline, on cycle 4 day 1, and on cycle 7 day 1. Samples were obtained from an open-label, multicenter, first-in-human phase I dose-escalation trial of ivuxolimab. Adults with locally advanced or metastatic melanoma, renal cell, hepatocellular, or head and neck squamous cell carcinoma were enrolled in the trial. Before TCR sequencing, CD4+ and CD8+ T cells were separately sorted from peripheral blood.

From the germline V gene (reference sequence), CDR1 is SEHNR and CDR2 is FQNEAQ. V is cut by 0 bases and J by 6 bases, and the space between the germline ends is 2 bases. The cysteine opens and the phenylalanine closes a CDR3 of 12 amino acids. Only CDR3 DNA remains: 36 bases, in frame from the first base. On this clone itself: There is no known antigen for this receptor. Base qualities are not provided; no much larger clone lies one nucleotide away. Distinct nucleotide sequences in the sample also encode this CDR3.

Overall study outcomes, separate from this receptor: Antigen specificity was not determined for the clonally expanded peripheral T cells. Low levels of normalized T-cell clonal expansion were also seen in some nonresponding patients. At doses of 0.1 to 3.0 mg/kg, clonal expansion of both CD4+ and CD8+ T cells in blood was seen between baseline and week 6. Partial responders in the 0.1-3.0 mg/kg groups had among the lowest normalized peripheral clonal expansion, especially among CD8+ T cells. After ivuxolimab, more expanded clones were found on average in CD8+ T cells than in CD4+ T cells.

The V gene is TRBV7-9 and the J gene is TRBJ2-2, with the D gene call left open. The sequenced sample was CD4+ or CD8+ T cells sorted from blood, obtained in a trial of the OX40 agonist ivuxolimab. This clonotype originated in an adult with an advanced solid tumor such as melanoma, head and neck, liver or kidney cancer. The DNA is TGTGCCAGCAGCTTAGCTGCCGGGGAGCTGTTTTTT. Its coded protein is CASSLAAGELFF.